These 22 T cell receptor beta chains originate from one sample sequenced in a study of T cell repertoires in urothelial bladder cancer. Sequencing used immunoSEQ multiplex PCR; TCRdb keeps in-frame clones, though not all of them. Of about 6,400 clones in the sample, about two thirds are singletons; the top ten hold over 9.5%. The material sequenced was tumor-infiltrating cells from bladder cancer. The receptors were sampled from a human donor with urothelial carcinoma.

This chain connects TRBV7-9 to TRBJ2-1, with D unclear. Trimming pared 0 bases from V and 7 bases from J, leaving 7 bases between. There are 13 residues in the CDR3. The germline V gene encodes CDR1 SEHNR and CDR2 FQNEAQ (reference sequence). The CDR3: CASSLAFNNEQFF. CDR3 nucleotides: TGTGCCAGCAGCTTAGCGTTTAATAATGAGCAGTTCTTC.

The chain is built from TRBV28 and TRBJ2-3, with unresolved D. CDR3 length: 14 residues. With 10 bases removed from V and 0 bases from J, the gap between germline ends came to 14 bases. The germline gives CDR1 MDHEN, CDR2 SYDVKM. The chain's CDR3 is CATHLAASTDTQYF. The CDR3 coding sequence is TGTGCCACCCACCTGGCGGCTAGCACAGATACGCAGTATTTT.

The chain recombines TRBV18 with TRBJ2-7; the D gene is possibly TRBD1 (6 bases). Trimming pared 2 bases from V and 4 bases from J, leaving 15 bases between. This CDR3 region has 15 residues. Germline V gene sequence: CDR1 KGHSH, CDR2 LQKENI. The CDR3 reads CASSPSRQEGYEQYF. The CDR3 DNA reads as TGTGCCAGCTCACCATCGAGACAGGAAGGTTACGAGCAGTACTTC.

This clone has a handful of counts. The V and J genes are TRBV5-1 and TRBJ1-6; 10 bases line up with TRBD1. The CDR3 consists of 15 residues. CDR1 and CDR2 (germline): SGHRS, YFSETQ. Trimming at V came to 0 bases and at J to 10 bases, leaving 4 bases not matched to a gene. The CDR3 DNA reads TGCGCCAGCAGCTTGGGGGGACAGGGGATCTCACCCCTCCACTTT. This sequence encodes CASSLGGQGISPLHF. Using reference TRBV5-1 and TRBJ1-6 for the parts outside the CDR3, the full variable domain is KAGVTQTPRYLIKTRGQQVTLSCSPISGHRSVSWYQQTPGQGLQFLFEYFSETQRNKGNFPGRFSGRQFSNSRSEMNVSTLELGDSALYLCASSLGGQGISPLHFGNGTRLTVT.

This chain connects TRBV28 to TRBJ1-5; D is undetermined. V was trimmed by 5 bases and J by 0 bases, leaving 11 bases between them. Germline V gene sequence: CDR1 MDHEN, CDR2 SYDVKM. The CDR3 covers 15 residues. CDR3 sequence: CASSNGVYSNQPQHF. The CDR3 region has the DNA TGTGCCAGCAGTAACGGGGTTTATAGCAATCAGCCCCAGCATTTT. The variable domain in full, with the rest retrieved from reference TRBV28 and TRBJ1-5, is DVKVTQSSRYLVKRTGEKVFLECVQDMDHENMFWYRQDPGLGLRLIYFSYDVKMKEKGDIPEGYSVSREKKERFSLILESASTNQTSMYLCASSNGVYSNQPQHFGDGTRLSIL.

The chain joins TRBV6-5 to TRBJ1-4; D is unresolved. This CDR3 is built from 11 residues. Germline assignment: CDR1 MNHEY and CDR2 SVGAGI. With 8 bases removed from V and 8 bases from J, the gap between germline ends came to 9 bases. The CDR3 sequence is CASVDGEKLFF. CDR3 in DNA: TGTGCCAGCGTTGATGGAGAAAAACTGTTTTTT.

The chain employs TRBV7-6 and TRBJ2-7; D uncertain. CDR3 length: 11 residues. The germline gives CDR1 SGHVS, CDR2 FNYEAQ. Trimming shortened V by 5 bases and J by 5 bases, and 7 bases separated the two germline ends. CDR3 nucleotides: TGTGCCAGCAGCCAAGGCAACGAGCAGTACTTC. Residues: CASSQGNEQYF.

This CDR3 reads CASHGREVPEAFF. The CDR3 coding sequence is TGTGCCAGTCACGGCAGGGAGGTTCCCGAAGCTTTCTTT. The J gene is TRBJ1-1, the V gene TRBV19, with D maybe TRBD1 (5 bases). Germline CDR1 LNHDA, CDR2 SQIVND (reference sequence). There are 13 residues in the CDR3. Between the trimmed V and J ends, which lost 8 bases and 8 bases, there was a span of 18 bases.

The chain recombines TRBV27 with TRBJ2-1; 11 nucleotides line up with TRBD2. Germline CDR1 is MNHEY and CDR2 is SMNVEV (reference sequence). The length of the CDR3 is 16 residues. V dropped 7 bases and J dropped 4; count of bases not matched to a gene: 9. This chain's CDR3 is CASMVSGGDSYNEQFF. The CDR3 DNA follows: TGTGCCAGCATGGTTAGCGGGGGGGACTCATACAATGAGCAGTTCTTC.

This clone appeared once. This CDR3 is CASSLDRYEQYF. The CDR3 region has the DNA TGCGCCAGCAGCTTGGACCGATACGAGCAGTACTTC. The V and J genes are TRBV5-1 and TRBJ2-7; D not resolved. This CDR3 is 12 amino acids long. Germline V lookup: CDR1 SGHRS, CDR2 YFSETQ. The ends were cut back, 0 bases at V and 4 bases at J, with 5 bases in the middle.

V gene TRBV27 combines with J gene TRBJ1-4, with TRBD1 identical over 8 bases. There are 17 residues in the CDR3. Unmatched junction bases numbered 18, after V lost 6 bases and J lost 9 bases. Looked up from germline, CDR1 is MNHEY and CDR2 is SMNVEV (reference sequence). In DNA, the CDR3 is TGTGCCAGCAGGGCACGGACAGGGACCACGTCGGAGAAAAAACTGTTTTTT. It translates to CASRARTGTTSEKKLFF.

The J gene is TRBJ1-1, the V gene TRBV7-9; possibly TRBD1 for D (5 bases). Germline values: CDR1 SEHNR, CDR2 FQNEAQ (reference sequence). V dropped 5 bases and J dropped 1 base, with 11 bases sitting between them. There are 14 residues in the CDR3. The CDR3, as DNA: TGTGCCAGCAGCCTGGGGACGGGGAACACTGAAGCTTTCTTT. It translates to CASSLGTGNTEAFF.

The V call is TRBV7-3, the J call TRBJ2-2; D gene uncertain. Trimming took off 1 base at V and 3 bases at J, with 3 bases between the two ends. Germline values: CDR1 SGHTA, CDR2 FQGTGA. The length of the CDR3 is 13 residues. This chain's CDR3 is CASSLRDTGELFF. The CDR3, as DNA: TGTGCCAGCAGCTTAAGGGACACCGGGGAGCTGTTTTTT.

This chain links TRBV6-6 with TRBJ2-5; tentatively, D is TRBD2 (6 bases). Looked up from germline, CDR1 is MNHNY and CDR2 is SVGAGI (reference sequence). The CDR3 extends over 13 amino acids. With 6 bases removed from V and 7 bases from J, the gap between germline ends came to 15 bases. The CDR3 bases are TGTGCCAGCAGCCCCAGGGACTTTGGGACCCAGTACTTC. It is translated as CASSPRDFGTQYF.

The gene calls are TRBV28 and TRBJ1-1; the match to TRBD1 covers 9 bases. This CDR3 is built from 14 residues. V trimming: 5 bases; J trimming: 5 bases; junction bases outside the gene matches: 6. Germline CDR1 and CDR2: MDHEN and SYDVKM. The CDR3 region has the DNA TGTGCCAGCAGTCTTACAGGGGGCCGGACTGAAGCTTTCTTT. This sequence encodes CASSLTGGRTEAFF.

The chain recombines TRBV11-3 with TRBJ2-1; D gene unclear. Looked up from germline, CDR1 is SGHNT and CDR2 is YENEEA. Trimming cost V 4 bases and J 9 bases, with 10 bases left between them. The CDR3 spans 12 residues. The CDR3 is CASSSSRGEQFF. CDR3 DNA sequence: TGTGCCAGCAGCTCTTCCCGCGGTGAGCAGTTCTTC.

The CDR3 DNA reads TGTGCCTGGTCGGGAGACGACTTCTATGGCTACACCTTC. Translation gives CAWSGDDFYGYTF. The V call is TRBV30, the J call TRBJ1-2; D call uncertain. From germline, CDR1 is GTSNPN and CDR2 SVGIG (reference sequence). V was clipped by 5 bases and J by 4 bases, with 14 bases between them. The CDR3 sequence is 13 residues long.

J is TRBJ2-1 and V is TRBV11-2; no clear D gene. CDR1 SGHAT and CDR2 FQNNGV come from the germline V gene. V was cut by 2 bases and J by 0 bases, with 14 bases left in between. The CDR3 totals 17 residues. The CDR3 sequence: CASSLWYGWGSYNEQFF. The DNA of the CDR3 is TGTGCCAGCAGCTTATGGTACGGGTGGGGCTCCTACAATGAGCAGTTCTTC.

This clone has only one observation. This chain uses TRBV6-5 with TRBJ2-7; 13 nucleotides agree with TRBD2. The CDR3 consists of 15 residues. V lost 6 bases, J lost 2 bases, and 4 bases stayed unmatched. The germline CDR1 and CDR2 sequences are MNHEY and SVGAGI. CDR3 protein: CASRPGLAGTYEQYF. The CDR3 DNA reads TGTGCCAGCAGGCCGGGACTAGCGGGGACCTACGAGCAGTACTTC.

CDR3 region: CASSHTGGSYNEQFF. The CDR3 coding sequence is TGTGCCAGCAGCCACACAGGGGGCTCCTACAATGAGCAGTTCTTC. This chain links TRBV7-8 with TRBJ2-1; 8 positions agree with TRBD1. The V gene's germline CDR1 is SGHVS and CDR2 FQNEAQ. Trimming took 5 bases from V and 0 from J; bases not matched to a gene: 3. The length of the CDR3 is 15 residues.

This chain connects TRBV28 to TRBJ2-5; D perhaps matches TRBD1 (6 bases). This CDR3 has 16 residues. The germline gives CDR1 MDHEN, CDR2 SYDVKM. V was clipped by 5 bases and J by 2 bases, with 18 bases between them. The CDR3 bases are TGTGCCAGCAGTCCGTGGGACACGGGCCTTCAAGAGACCCAGTACTTC. Translated, it gives CASSPWDTGLQETQYF.

The J gene is TRBJ2-7, the V gene TRBV6-6, with 8 nucleotides matching TRBD2. V shed 5 bases and J 1 base; nucleotides not matched to a gene: 7. The germline V gene encodes CDR1 MNHNY and CDR2 SVGAGI (reference sequence). The length of the CDR3 is 15 residues. CDR3 residues: CASSGGGGPSYEQYF. The DNA of the CDR3 is TGTGCCAGCAGTGGGGGCGGGGGGCCATCCTACGAGCAGTACTTC.